The rows below give T cell receptor beta chains drawn from one sample of a study of memory CD4+ T cells and cytomegalovirus serostatus. Some clones are missing from TCRdb's copy, which holds only in-frame ones; the method was immunoSEQ multiplex PCR. Altogether 50,000 to 65,000 clones are present, around four fifths being singletons, with the ten largest covering 1.1% to 1.5%. Specimen: memory CD4+ T cells from blood. These TCRs come from an adult in good health and CMV-seropositive. The CDR3 runs from the conserved cysteine through the conserved F or W. A D gene is named only where the DNA matches it firmly. Expanded clones get a size class; other rows say once, few or many, or leave the size out.

size	D	V	J	CDR3	DNA
NA	NA	TRBV6-5	TRBJ1-1	CASSYGQNTEAFF	TGTGCCAGCAGTTACGGGCAGAACACTGAAGCTTTCTTT
NA	NA	TRBV30	TRBJ1-1	CAWSALQEAFF	TGTGCCTGGAGTGCCCTACAGGAAGCTTTCTTT
NA	NA	TRBV9	TRBJ2-1	CASSVDVGGRSYNEQFF	TGTGCCAGCAGCGTAGACGTGGGGGGTCGTTCCTACAATGAGCAGTTCTTC
once	TRBD2	TRBV9	TRBJ2-7	CASSVSGSWSEQYF	TGTGCCAGCAGCGTAAGCGGGAGCTGGAGCGAGCAGTACTTC
once	NA	TRBV5-8	TRBJ2-7	CASSRLGNLYEQYF	TGTGCCAGCAGCAGACTAGGGAATCTCTACGAGCAGTACTTC
few	NA	TRBV2	TRBJ2-2	CASRAEFTGELFF	TGTGCCAGCAGGGCGGAGTTCACCGGGGAGCTGTTTTTT
once	NA	TRBV4-3	TRBJ2-4	CASSQGGGPDQNIQYF	TGCGCCAGCAGCCAGGGAGGCGGACCGGATCAAAACATTCAGTACTTC
NA	TRBD1	TRBV25-1	TRBJ2-7	CASSGGQGSSYEQYF	TGTGCCAGCAGTGGCGGACAGGGGAGCTCCTACGAGCAGTACTTC
NA	TRBD1	TRBV4-3	TRBJ1-2	CASSQLTGQGGYGYTF	TGCGCCAGCAGCCAGCTGACGGGACAGGGTGGCTATGGCTACACCTTC
NA	NA	TRBV19	TRBJ1-2	CASSILDLQGGYTF	TGTGCCAGTAGTATCTTGGACCTGCAGGGAGGCTACACCTTC
NA	NA	TRBV19	TRBJ1-1	CASSLTWLQNTEAFF	TGTGCCAGCAGCCTCACCTGGCTACAGAACACTGAAGCTTTCTTT
once	NA	TRBV6-5	TRBJ1-1	CASSYLGGNTEAFF	TGTGCCAGCAGTTATCTGGGGGGGAACACTGAAGCTTTCTTT
few	NA	TRBV7-8	TRBJ1-3	CASSLKTQFTSGNTIYF	TGTGCCAGCAGCTTAAAAACACAGTTTACCTCTGGAAACACCATATATTTT
NA	NA	TRBV27	TRBJ1-5	CASSEKGQPQHF	TGTGCCAGCAGTGAGAAGGGTCAGCCCCAGCATTTT
few	NA	TRBV10-2	TRBJ1-1	CASIGGQNTEAFF	TGCGCCAGCATTGGGGGGCAGAACACTGAAGCTTTCTTT
NA	NA	TRBV21-1	TRBJ2-1	CASPASGSSISYNEQFF	TGTGCCAGCCCAGCCAGCGGCTCCTCTATCTCCTACAATGAGCAGTTCTTC
once	TRBD2	TRBV5-1	TRBJ2-7	CASSRMTSGGAYEQYF	TGCGCCAGCAGCCGAATGACTAGCGGGGGGGCCTACGAGCAGTACTTC
NA	NA	TRBV7-2	TRBJ2-7	CASSVRGSYEQYF	TGTGCCAGCAGCGTTCGGGGCTCCTACGAGCAGTACTTC
NA	TRBD1	TRBV5-4	TRBJ1-1	CASSPGGASTEAFF	TGTGCCAGCAGCCCAGGGGGCGCGAGCACTGAAGCTTTCTTT
NA	NA	TRBV19	TRBJ2-1	CASTLDRSSYNEQFF	TGTGCCAGTACCCTTGACCGGAGCTCCTACAATGAGCAGTTCTTC
NA	TRBD1	TRBV19	TRBJ2-7	CASALSGTGILYEQYF	TGTGCCAGCGCCCTCTCCGGGACAGGTATACTCTACGAGCAGTACTTC
NA	NA	TRBV4-3	TRBJ1-2	CASSQAEGNYGYTF	TGCGCCAGCAGCCAAGCCGAAGGTAACTATGGCTACACCTTC
NA	NA	TRBV7-2	TRBJ1-5	CASSRTANSNQPQHF	TGTGCCAGCAGCCGGACGGCGAATAGCAATCAGCCCCAGCATTTT
few	NA	TRBV19	TRBJ1-1	CASSMRNTEAFF	TGTGCCAGTAGTATGAGGAACACTGAAGCTTTCTTT
NA	TRBD2	TRBV28	TRBJ2-7	CASNPSGTSYEQYF	TGTGCCAGCAACCCTAGCGGTACCTCCTACGAGCAGTACTTC
NA	NA	TRBV30	TRBJ1-4	CARGTRRNEKLFF	TGTGCCCGAGGGACCAGGCGTAATGAAAAACTGTTTTTT
NA	NA	TRBV7-9	TRBJ1-5	CASSPDSYQPQHF	TGTGCCAGCAGCCCCGACAGTTATCAGCCCCAGCATTTT
once	NA	TRBV5-1	TRBJ2-5	CASSLAGRETQYF	TGCGCCAGCAGCTTGGCAGGTCGGGAGACCCAGTACTTC
few	TRBD1	TRBV28	TRBJ1-5	CASSFDRAQPQHF	TGTGCCAGCAGCTTCGACAGGGCCCAGCCCCAGCATTTT
NA	NA	TRBV5-6	TRBJ2-1	CASSSYASQANEQFF	TGTGCCAGCAGCTCCTACGCGTCACAGGCTAATGAGCAGTTCTTC
NA	TRBD2	TRBV5-1	TRBJ2-1	CASSLRAGGSYNEQFF	TGCGCCAGCAGCTTGAGAGCGGGGGGATCCTACAATGAGCAGTTCTTC
NA	TRBD2	TRBV6-1	TRBJ2-1	CASSEGSGRGVYNEQFF	TGTGCCAGCAGTGAAGGCTCGGGGCGGGGGGTCTACAATGAGCAGTTCTTC
NA	TRBD1	TRBV2	TRBJ1-1	CASSVKQGARRSTEAFF	TGTGCCAGCAGTGTTAAACAGGGGGCCCGACGGAGCACTGAAGCTTTCTTT
few	NA	TRBV6-1	TRBJ2-2	CASSSGGTGTGELFF	TGTGCCAGCAGTAGTGGGGGCACGGGCACCGGGGAGCTGTTTTTT
NA	NA	TRBV6-1	TRBJ1-2	CASSEVGSGGRYGYTF	TGTGCCAGCAGTGAAGTAGGAAGCGGGGGACGCTATGGCTACACCTTC
NA	NA	TRBV7-6	TRBJ1-1	CASSYQSYTEAFF	TGTGCCAGCAGCTACCAGAGTTACACTGAAGCTTTCTTT
NA	NA	TRBV18	TRBJ2-2	CASSISGQNTGELFF	TGTGCCAGCTCAATCTCGGGACAGAACACCGGGGAGCTGTTTTTT
few	TRBD2	TRBV18	TRBJ2-2	CASSPAGVGTGELFF	TGTGCCAGCTCACCAGCGGGAGTCGGCACCGGGGAGCTGTTTTTT
NA	TRBD2	TRBV6-5	TRBJ2-7	CASSNSGGSSYEQYF	TGTGCCAGCAGCAACAGCGGGGGGTCCTCCTACGAGCAGTACTTC
NA	NA	TRBV13	TRBJ1-3	CASSLYILSGNTIYF	TGTGCCAGCAGCTTATATATCCTCTCTGGAAACACCATATATTTT
NA	NA	TRBV5-1	TRBJ2-2	CASSFIIAANTGELFF	TGCGCCAGCAGCTTTATTATCGCCGCGAACACCGGGGAGCTGTTTTTT
NA	TRBD2	TRBV9	TRBJ2-1	CASSVGLAGGLRNEQFF	TGTGCCAGCAGCGTAGGGCTAGCGGGAGGCCTAAGGAATGAGCAGTTCTTC
NA	NA	TRBV7-9	TRBJ2-3	CASSLGRGSDTQYF	TGTGCCAGCAGCTTAGGCAGGGGTTCAGATACGCAGTATTTT
few	NA	TRBV2	TRBJ1-4	CASSDLSSSNEKLFF	TGTGCCAGCAGTGATTTAAGCAGCTCTAATGAAAAACTGTTTTTT
NA	TRBD2	TRBV30	TRBJ2-2	CAWWGLATGELFF	TGTGCCTGGTGGGGACTAGCGACCGGGGAGCTGTTTTTT
NA	TRBD2	TRBV7-9	TRBJ2-3	CASGTSGGSTDTQYF	TGTGCCAGCGGGACTAGCGGGGGAAGCACAGATACGCAGTATTTT
NA	NA	TRBV9	TRBJ1-4	CASSMGTTATNEKLFF	TGTGCCAGCAGTATGGGGACCACGGCAACTAATGAAAAACTGTTTTTT
NA	NA	TRBV18	TRBJ1-6	CASSPRSSSYNSPLHF	TGTGCCAGCTCACCAAGGAGTAGTTCCTATAATTCACCCCTCCACTTT
NA	NA	TRBV27	TRBJ2-3	CASSLAGTGQVWAQYF	TGTGCCAGCAGTTTAGCGGGAACAGGGCAGGTCTGGGCGCAGTATTTT
NA	NA	TRBV28	TRBJ1-4	CASSLGGETEKLFF	TGTGCCAGCAGTTTAGGAGGGGAGACTGAAAAACTGTTTTTT